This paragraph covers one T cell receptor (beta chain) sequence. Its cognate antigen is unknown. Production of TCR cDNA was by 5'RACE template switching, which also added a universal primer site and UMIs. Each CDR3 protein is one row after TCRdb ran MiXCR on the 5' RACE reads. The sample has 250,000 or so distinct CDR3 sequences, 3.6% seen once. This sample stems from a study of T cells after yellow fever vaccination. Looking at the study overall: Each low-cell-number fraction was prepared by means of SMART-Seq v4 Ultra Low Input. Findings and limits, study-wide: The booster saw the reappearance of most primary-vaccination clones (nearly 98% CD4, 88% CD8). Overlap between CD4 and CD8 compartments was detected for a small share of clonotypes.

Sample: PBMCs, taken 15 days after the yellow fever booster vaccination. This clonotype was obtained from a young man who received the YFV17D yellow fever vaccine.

The CDR3 bases are TGTGCCAGTAGTCCTCAGTTAAGGTCACCCCTCCACTTT. Its translation: CASSPQLRSPLHF. This chain connects TRBV19 to TRBJ1-6; D is ambiguous. Germline values: CDR1 LNHDA, CDR2 SQIVND (reference sequence). The V and J ends lost 5 bases and 10 bases respectively, with 12 bases between them. The CDR3 totals 13 residues.